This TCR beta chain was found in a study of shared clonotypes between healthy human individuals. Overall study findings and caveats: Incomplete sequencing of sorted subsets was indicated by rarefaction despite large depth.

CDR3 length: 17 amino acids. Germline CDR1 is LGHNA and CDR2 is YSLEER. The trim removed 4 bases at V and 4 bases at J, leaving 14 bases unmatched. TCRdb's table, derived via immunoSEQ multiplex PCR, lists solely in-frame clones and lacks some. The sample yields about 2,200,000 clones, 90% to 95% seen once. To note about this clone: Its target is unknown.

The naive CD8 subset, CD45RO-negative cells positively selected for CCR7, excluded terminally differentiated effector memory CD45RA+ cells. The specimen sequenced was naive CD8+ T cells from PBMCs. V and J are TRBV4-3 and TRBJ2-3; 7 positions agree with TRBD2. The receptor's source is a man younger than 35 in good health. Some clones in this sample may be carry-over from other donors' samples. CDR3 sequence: CASSPNPGLAVSDTQYF. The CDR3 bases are TGCGCCAGCAGCCCAAACCCCGGGCTAGCGGTATCAGATACGCAGTATTTT.